This T cell receptor beta chain was captured in a study of T cells in Graves' hyperthyroidism and ophthalmopathy. CDR3 length: 12 amino acids. Trimming removed 1 base from V and 4 bases from J, with 4 bases in between. The germline gives CDR1 SGHDN, CDR2 FVKESK. The TCR beta CDR3 regions underwent amplification using RNA transcripts as the source. Carried out on the TCR CDR3, a first-round RT-PCR used the HTBI primer set. TCRdb re-derived calls from the multiplex PCR reads in MiXCR, one entry per CDR3 protein. The sample records 480,000 or so distinct CDR3 sequences, 46% being singletons. Used for diagnoses were clinical symptoms, serum thyroxine and TRAb, thyroid ultrasound and orbital computed tomography.

What was sequenced was peripheral blood or thyroid tissue (not recorded which). The sequence came from an adult woman with Graves' disease, either hyperthyroidism or ophthalmopathy (not recorded which). V gene TRBV14 combines with J gene TRBJ1-2; D ambiguous. CDR3 nucleotides: TGTGCCAGCAGCCAAGTGGGCTATGGCTACACCTTC. Its translation: CASSQVGYGYTF. Combining the CDR3 with reference TRBV14 and TRBJ1-2 gives the whole variable domain EAGVTQFPSHSVIEKGQTVTLRCDPISGHDNLYWYRRVMGKEIKFLLHFVKESKQDESGMPNNRFLAERTGGTYSTLKVQPAELEDSGVYFCASSQVGYGYTFGSGTRLTVV.